The 9 T cell receptor beta chains in this list originate from one sample, sequenced in a study of blood T cell repertoires in COVID-19. Sequenced by immunoSEQ multiplex PCR; TCRdb stores in-frame clones only, minus some. The sample lists 93,000 or so clones, roughly 87% occurring once. The sample consisted of peripheral blood. Source of these receptors: a human donor in a cohort sampled during active COVID-19.

V and J are TRBV5-1 and TRBJ1-3; the D is unclear. The CDR3 extends over 14 amino acids. CDR1 SGHRS and CDR2 YFSETQ come from the germline V gene. The V end lost 0 bases, the J end lost 4 bases, and 8 bases lay between the germline ends. DNA of the CDR3: TGCGCCAGCAGCTTGGGACTGATCGGAAACACCATATATTTT. This encodes CASSLGLIGNTIYF. Looking up the rest from reference TRBV5-1 and TRBJ1-3 gives the full variable domain: KAGVTQTPRYLIKTRGQQVTLSCSPISGHRSVSWYQQTPGQGLQFLFEYFSETQRNKGNFPGRFSGRQFSNSRSEMNVSTLELGDSALYLCASSLGLIGNTIYFGEGSWLTVV.

This clone was found once. V gene TRBV21-1 combines with J gene TRBJ1-3. TRBV21-1 is designated a pseudogene. The CDR3 runs 16 residues. CDR3 region: CASSKNDWSSGNTIYF. In DNA, the CDR3 is TGTGCCAGCAGCAAAAATGACTGGAGCTCTGGAAACACCATATATTTT.

The table lists this clone with a count of one. This chain connects TRBV19 to TRBJ2-7; perhaps TRBD2 as D (6 bases). This CDR3 has 13 amino acids. In germline, CDR1 is LNHDA, CDR2 SQIVND (reference sequence). The V gene lost 1 base and the J gene lost 4 bases, with 8 bases spanning the gap. The CDR3 sequence: CASSIGSGYEQYF. CDR3 DNA: TGTGCCAGTAGTATAGGGAGCGGGTACGAGCAGTACTTC. Supplemented by reference TRBV19 and TRBJ2-7, the full variable domain reads DGGITQSPKYLFRKEGQNVTLSCEQNLNHDAMYWYRQDPGQGLRLIYYSQIVNDFQKGDIAEGYSVSREKKESFPLTVTSAQKNPTAFYLCASSIGSGYEQYFGPGTRLTVT.

The CDR3 loop reads CASRIPPAEAFF. CDR3 DNA: TGTGCCAGCAGAATTCCTCCAGCTGAAGCTTTCTTT. The chain employs TRBV12-3 or TRBV12-4 and TRBJ1-1; unclear D gene. Trimming cost V 6 bases and J 6 bases, with 11 bases left between them. CDR3 length equals 12 residues.

The chain links TRBV5-1 to TRBJ2-3, with TRBD2 identical over 9 bases. V dropped 3 bases and J dropped 0; count of bases not matched to a gene: 5. This CDR3 comprises 16 residues. Germline values: CDR1 SGHRS, CDR2 YFSETQ. In DNA, the CDR3 is TGCGCCAGCAGCTCCGGCGGGGGGGCTAGCACAGATACGCAGTATTTT. It encodes CASSSGGGASTDTQYF.

The V and J genes are TRBV7-9 and TRBJ2-7, with D maybe TRBD1 (5 bases). The germline V gene encodes CDR1 SEHNR and CDR2 FQNEAQ (reference sequence). The CDR3 is 15 amino acids. The ends were cut back, 3 bases at V and 3 bases at J, with 15 bases in the middle. DNA of the CDR3: TGTGCCAGCAGCTTTAGGGGTCCGCCGGACTACGAGCAGTACTTC. It encodes CASSFRGPPDYEQYF.

The chain has TRBV19 and TRBJ2-7, with 7 bases that match TRBD2. J was trimmed by 3 bases and V by 3 bases; bases with no gene match: 8. Germline lookup yields CDR1 LNHDA and CDR2 SQIVND (reference sequence). CDR3 length: 15 amino acids. The CDR3 loop reads CASSIRETSDYEQYF. The CDR3 nucleotides are TGTGCCAGTAGTATTCGGGAAACTAGCGACTACGAGCAGTACTTC.

The chain carries TRBV3-1 (or the pseudogene TRBV3-2) and TRBJ1-6; D possibly corresponds to TRBD1 (5 bases). Germline V gene data show CDR1 as LGHDT and CDR2 as YNNKEL (reference sequence). This CDR3 has 15 residues. The V and J ends lost 4 bases and 9 bases respectively, with 16 bases between them. Written as DNA, the CDR3 is TGTGCCAGCAGCCTACAGGCCGCGATGGGTTCACCCCTCCACTTT. As protein: CASSLQAAMGSPLHF.

This rearrangement joins TRBV19 to TRBJ1-4; no definite D call. V was trimmed by 5 bases and J by 6 bases, leaving 16 bases between them. CDR3 length equals 15 residues. The germline V gene encodes CDR1 LNHDA and CDR2 SQIVND (reference sequence). CDR3 in DNA: TGTGCCAGTAGTGGGGAACGGGATACCCATGAAAAACTGTTTTTT. Translating it yields CASSGERDTHEKLFF.